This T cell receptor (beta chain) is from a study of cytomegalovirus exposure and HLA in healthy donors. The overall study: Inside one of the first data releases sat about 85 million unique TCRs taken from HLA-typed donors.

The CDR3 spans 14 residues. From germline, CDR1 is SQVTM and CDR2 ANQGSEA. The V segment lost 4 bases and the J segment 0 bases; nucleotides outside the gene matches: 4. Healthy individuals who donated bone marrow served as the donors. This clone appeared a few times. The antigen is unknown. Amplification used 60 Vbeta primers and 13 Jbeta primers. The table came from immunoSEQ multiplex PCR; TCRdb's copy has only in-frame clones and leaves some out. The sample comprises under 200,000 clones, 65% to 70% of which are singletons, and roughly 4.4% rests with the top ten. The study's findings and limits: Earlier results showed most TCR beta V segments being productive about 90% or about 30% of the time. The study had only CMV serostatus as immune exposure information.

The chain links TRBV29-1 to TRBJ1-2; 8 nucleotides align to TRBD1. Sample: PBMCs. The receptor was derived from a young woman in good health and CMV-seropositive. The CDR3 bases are TGCAGCGTTGGGTCGGGACAGGCTAACTATGGCTACACCTTC. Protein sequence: CSVGSGQANYGYTF.